A single TCR beta chain is shown here with its context. The antigen remains unidentified. The sample originates from a study of shared clonotypes between healthy human individuals. The study's findings and limits: It was only blood that was sampled, and tissue repertoires likely differ. A reduction in generation probabilities was seen for non-shared clonotypes relative to those shared by all four donors. Between a few donors, naive CD4 clonotypes were shared at a level of about 5%.

Per the germline V gene, CDR1 is DFQATT and CDR2 is SNEGSKA (reference sequence). The CDR3 consists of 11 residues. V dropped 3 bases and J dropped 7 bases, with 9 bases sitting between them. This table comes from immunoSEQ multiplex PCR, and its TCRdb copy is limited to in-frame clones, with some not included. The sample holds over 2 million clones, 90% to 95% seen once. It was into CD45RA+ naive and CD45RA-negative memory subsets that the CD4+ cells were split. The V call is TRBV20-1, the J call TRBJ1-1; the D is unclear. Sequencing input: naive CD4+ T cells sorted from blood. Sample subset: CD45RA+ positively selected. The TCR originated in a man younger than 35 in good health. In DNA form, the CDR3 reads TGCAGTGCTAGTGCGGAAGTTGAAGCTTTCTTT. Residues: CSASAEVEAFF.